These T cell receptor beta chains were read from a single sample in a study of CD8 T cells in Susac syndrome. MiXCR was run by TCRdb on the immunoSEQ multiplex PCR reads, yielding one entry per CDR3 protein. The sample lists roughly 250,000 distinct CDR3 sequences, about 95% occurring once. Sequences were obtained from CD4+ T cells from PBMCs. All receptors derive from a human donor with Susac syndrome. The conserved cysteine and the conserved F or W are not part of the CDR3 here. Rows give clone size only sometimes, using once, few, many, or a class for an expanded clone.

clone_size v_call cdr3_aa
- TRBV20-1 SASEGRAGSQPQH
once TRBV6-5 AISRGGNQPQH
- TRBV7-2 ASSVSGTGYNEQF
- TRBV2 ASSESRVYNQPQH
- TRBV29-1 SALRIGKRDTEAF
- TRBV2 ASWRTVPEY
- TRBV20-1 SAGGVGLAGGGATDTQY
- TRBV20-1 SARNRNYGYT
once TRBV30 AWNRDWDTEAF
- TRBV6-5 ASSYNNEQF
- TRBV18 ASSPRPSGVTYEQY
- TRBV27 ASRRPDRVPSEQY
- TRBV19 ASKRQQFGANVLT